The source of this TCR beta chain is a study of blood T cells in healthy people across ages. All donors came from Russia, were Caucasian and healthy, and spanned ages about 6 to 90. The authors extracted at least 5.5 micrograms of total RNA per sample. The CDR3 is 17 amino acids. The germline CDR1 and CDR2 sequences are SGHTA and FQGNSA. Combining a sample-barcoded 5' primer with a J-beta primer mix, a second PCR ran for about 7 to 11 cycles. From the 5' RACE reads, TCRdb called clonotypes with MiXCR, one entry per CDR3 protein. Of over 1.5 million distinct CDR3 sequences in the sample, 49% were seen once.

Sequenced sample: blood. The chain uses TRBV7-2 and TRBJ2-5, with D possibly being TRBD2 (7 bases). TRBJ2-7 explains the end of the DNA better; the J call may be wrong. The receptor was derived from a woman in her forties in good health. CDR3: CASSFTWGGQAAYEQYF. The CDR3 DNA sequence: TGTGCCAGCAGCTTCACTTGGGGGGGGCAGGCAGCCTACGAGCAGTACTTC.